Detailed here is one T cell receptor (beta chain). One end of the junction does not line up with germline, which may come from a read error. Within the 2 weeks before study entry, each person in the exposed group met a COVID-19 case. The repertoire was sequenced with immunoSEQ multiplex PCR; TCRdb's copy has only in-frame clones and lacks some. The sample shows a few hundred thousand clones, roughly 90% of them seen only once. The data are from a study of blood T cell repertoires in COVID-19. Background on the study: T cells, B-cell-depleted T cells, or PBMCs provided the cDNA or gDNA that served as material.

CDR3 length: 12 residues. Per germline, CDR1 MNHEY and CDR2 SVGEGT. The chain combines TRBV6-2 or TRBV6-3 with TRBJ2-7; TRBD2 matches at 9 bases. The TCR was taken from a woman younger than 45 who had been exposed to COVID-19. The sample taken for sequencing was PBMCs or T cells enriched from blood (not recorded which). The CDR3 nucleotides read TGTGCCAGCAGTTACGGGCGCGGGGGGGAACACTTC. This codes for CASSYGRGGEHF.